Listed below are T cell receptor beta chains from one sample, sequenced in a study of blood T cell repertoires in COVID-19. The assay was immunoSEQ multiplex PCR, and TCRdb's table has in-frame clones only and misses some. The sample includes about 350,000 clones, around nine tenths seen only once; the top ten take 7.3%. The sample was peripheral blood. These receptors originate from a woman aged 65 to 85 with COVID-19, enrolled during active disease. The conserved cysteine and the conserved F or W are not part of the CDR3 here. Each record gives: J gene, V gene, CDR3 protein.

TRBJ2-5 | TRBV10-1 | ASSESRTGGREETQY
TRBJ2-2 | TRBV5-1 | ASSFRPMGLAGANTGELF
TRBJ1-4 | TRBV5-1 | ASSLGGSTNEKLF
TRBJ2-7 | TRBV6-5 | ASSMGQSYEQY
TRBJ2-7 | TRBV5-1 | ASALIPGQGAYEQY
TRBJ2-3 | TRBV27 | ASSSIPRTGVSDTQY
TRBJ2-3 | TRBV5-1 | ASSRLASTDTQY
TRBJ2-7 | TRBV19 | ASGRTGDSYEQY
TRBJ1-1 | TRBV29-1 | SVEREFF
TRBJ1-3 | TRBV5-1 | ASSPQGAGGNTIY
TRBJ2-3 | TRBV30 | AWENGGGTDTQY
TRBJ2-3 | TRBV6-5 | ASSFTGGRTDTQY
TRBJ2-7 | TRBV27 | ASSLSGTGSFSYEQY
TRBJ2-2 | TRBV7-9 | ASSPTTGDNTGELF
TRBJ1-4 | TRBV19 | ASSIVGRAGEKLF
TRBJ1-2 | TRBV5-4 | ASSFDDATGYP
TRBJ2-7 | TRBV27 | ASSFASNYEQY
TRBJ1-2 | TRBV5-1 | ASSLDGQGYLYGYT
TRBJ2-5 | TRBV5-1 | ASSTLFGGKETQY
TRBJ2-3 | TRBV5-4 | ASSPRGAGVDTQY
TRBJ2-4 | TRBV9 | ASSVTGNIQY
TRBJ1-2 | TRBV7-9 | ASSSDRVGNGYT
TRBJ1-1 | TRBV19 | ASSIGMNTEAF
TRBJ2-1 | TRBV3-1/TRBV3-2 | ASSQDRRLAGESF
TRBJ1-1 | TRBV19 | ASSAQWGRDTEAF
TRBJ1-4 | TRBV7-9 | ASSSRTGGYEKLF
TRBJ2-7 | TRBV4-2 | ASSRAVGGSSSYEQY
TRBJ1-1 | TRBV30 | AGDRGSSTEAF
TRBJ1-5 | TRBV6-2/TRBV6-3 | ASSYAQTTGNQPQH
TRBJ1-1 | TRBV29-1 | SVHQGLNTEAF
TRBJ1-5 | TRBV10-3 | AISETYRGGINQPQH
TRBJ2-3 | TRBV27 | ASSPSGTGDRDTQY
TRBJ1-1 | TRBV15 | ATSMERGYTEAF
TRBJ1-3 | TRBV28 | ASSPRQGARGNTIY
TRBJ2-3 | TRBV7-9 | ASSPGLAADTQY
TRBJ1-2 | TRBV15 | ATSRATRGYGYT
TRBJ2-1 | TRBV5-8 | ASSSGGYEQF
TRBJ2-2 | TRBV24-1 | ATGQGVTGELF
TRBJ2-7 | TRBV5-6 | ASSLTDSYEQY
TRBJ1-6 | TRBV5-1 | ASSGQGAGNSPLH
TRBJ2-3 | TRBV18 | ASSPVKQVTDTQY
TRBJ1-2 | TRBV29-1 | SVTGHDRVYGYT
TRBJ1-6 | TRBV10-2 | ASSFGQGGSPLH
TRBJ1-2 | TRBV3-1/TRBV3-2 | ASSHYDYGYT
TRBJ1-2 | TRBV28 | ASSFRSYGYT
TRBJ2-7 | TRBV30 | AWSPGFYEQY